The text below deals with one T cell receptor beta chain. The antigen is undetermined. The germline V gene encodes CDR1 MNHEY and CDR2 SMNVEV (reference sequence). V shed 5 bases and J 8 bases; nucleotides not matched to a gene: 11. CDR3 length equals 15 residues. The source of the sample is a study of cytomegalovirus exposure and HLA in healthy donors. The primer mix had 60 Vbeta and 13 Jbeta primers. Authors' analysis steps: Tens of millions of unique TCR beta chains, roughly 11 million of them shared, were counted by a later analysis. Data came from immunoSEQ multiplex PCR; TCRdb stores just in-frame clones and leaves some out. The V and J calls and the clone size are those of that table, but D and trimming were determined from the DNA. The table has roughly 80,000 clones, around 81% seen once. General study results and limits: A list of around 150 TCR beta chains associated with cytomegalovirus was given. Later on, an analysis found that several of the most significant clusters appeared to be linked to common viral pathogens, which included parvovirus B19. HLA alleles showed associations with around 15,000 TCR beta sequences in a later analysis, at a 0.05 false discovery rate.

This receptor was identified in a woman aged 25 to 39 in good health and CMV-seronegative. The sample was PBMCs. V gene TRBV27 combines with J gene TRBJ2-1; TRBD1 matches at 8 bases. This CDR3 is CASSLLDREIDEQFF. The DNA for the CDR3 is TGTGCCAGCAGTCTATTGGACAGGGAGATCGATGAGCAGTTCTTC.